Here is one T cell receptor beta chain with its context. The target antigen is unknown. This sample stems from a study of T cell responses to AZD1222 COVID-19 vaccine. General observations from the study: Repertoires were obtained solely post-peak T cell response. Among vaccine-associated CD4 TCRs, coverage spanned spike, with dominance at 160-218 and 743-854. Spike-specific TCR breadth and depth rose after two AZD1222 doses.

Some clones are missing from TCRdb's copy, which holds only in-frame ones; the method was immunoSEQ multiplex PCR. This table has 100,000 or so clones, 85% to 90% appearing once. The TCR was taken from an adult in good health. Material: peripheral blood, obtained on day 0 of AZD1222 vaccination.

In nucleotides, the CDR3 is TGTGCCAGCAGCCAAGGCCAACAAGCCATAAACTATGGCTACACCTTC. As protein: CASSQGQQAINYGYTF. The chain combines TRBV4-2 with TRBJ1-2; unclear D gene. Germline V gene lookup returns CDR1 LGHNA and CDR2 YNFKEQ. The CDR3 runs 16 residues. V dropped 1 base and J dropped 2 bases, with 14 bases sitting between them.